This entry lists 5 T cell receptor beta chains sequenced from one sample in a study of blood T cells in healthy people across ages. Using a J-beta primer mix together with a sample-barcoded 5' primer, a second PCR was run for 7 to 11 cycles. TCRdb recomputed calls from the 5' RACE reads with MiXCR, one row per CDR3 protein. The table has about 930,000 distinct CDR3 sequences, 25% to 30% seen once. These data were likewise used in another study, on T cells of mothers and their children.

The sample taken for sequencing was blood. The receptors were gathered from a woman aged 40 to 55 in good health.

This clonotype was observed many times. The rearrangement links TRBV29-1 to TRBJ1-5; perhaps TRBD1 as D (5 bases). This CDR3 is built from 12 residues. The germline V gene encodes CDR1 SQVTM and CDR2 ANQGSEA. Trimming removed 7 bases from V and 3 bases from J, with 10 bases in between. The CDR3 bases are TGCAGCGGAGGGGAGGCCAATCAGCCCCAGCATTTT. Amino acids: CSGGEANQPQHF.

This clonotype has only a few counts. The chain combines TRBV27 with TRBJ1-1, with a possible D match to TRBD1 (5 bases). V lost 9 bases and J lost 0, with 29 bases in between. Germline V gives CDR1 MNHEY, CDR2 SMNVEV (reference sequence). The CDR3 is made up of 19 amino acids. This chain's CDR3 is CASKTSLRGRRDMNTEAFF. As DNA, the CDR3 is TGTGCCAGTAAGACCAGCCTAAGGGGACGTAGAGACATGAACACTGAAGCTTTCTTT.

This clonotype was counted between two and nine times. The CDR3 bases are TGCAGCGTTCAGAGGACCGGACAGGGGGCGACTGAAGCTTTCTTT. Protein product: CSVQRTGQGATEAFF. The rearrangement links TRBV29-1 to TRBJ1-1; 11 bases match TRBD1. Germline values: CDR1 SQVTM, CDR2 ANQGSEA. V dropped 5 bases and J dropped 5; count of bases not matched to a gene: 10. This CDR3 contains 15 residues.

The genes are TRBV27 and TRBJ2-5; possible D gene TRBD2, 6 bases. Trimming took 3 bases from V and 4 from J, leaving 15 bases between them. The germline V gene has CDR1 MNHEY and CDR2 SMNVEV (reference sequence). This CDR3 is 15 amino acids long. CDR3 in DNA: TGTGCCAGCAGTTTCGGGGGAACACTAGGAGAGACCCAGTACTTC. Its protein is CASSFGGTLGETQYF.

CDR3 DNA: TGTGCCAGCAGCTTCGCGGGACTAGACTACAATGAGCAGTACTTC. Amino acids: CASSFAGLDYNEQYF. The V call is TRBV7-9, the J call TRBJ2-7; 8 bases align to TRBD2. V lost 3 bases, J lost 7 bases, and 11 bases stayed unmatched. CDR1 SEHNR and CDR2 FQNEAQ come from the germline V gene (reference sequence). This CDR3 region has 15 residues.